This T cell receptor beta chain stems from a study of post-analysis software for immune sequencing data. Notes on the study in general: Higher frequency in patients than in controls was seen for five TRBV segments, with TRBV5-6, TRBV5-1 and TRBV20-1 among them. Multiple sclerosis patients showed significantly lower normalized Chao1 diversity than controls did.

Turning to this clonotype: Antigen: not known.

The V gene's germline CDR1 is MNHEY and CDR2 SMNVEV (reference sequence). CDR3 size: 15 residues. V trimming: 3 bases; J trimming: 8 bases; junction bases outside the gene matches: 8. Unique molecular identifiers were built into the TCR beta cDNA libraries. In TCRdb, the PCR reads were re-called with MiXCR into one record per CDR3 protein. The sample has 650,000 to 850,000 distinct CDR3 sequences; about 50% are singletons. V gene TRBV27 combines with J gene TRBJ1-4; TRBD1 aligns across 8 bases. Sequenced material: blood. This sequence was found in a girl aged 5 to 17 with multiple sclerosis. The CDR3 bases are TGTGCCAGCAGTTTCCAGGGGGCAAATCGAGAAAAACTGTTTTTT. Its translation: CASSFQGANREKLFF.